This T cell receptor (beta chain) comes out of a study of T-cell reconstitution after alpha-beta-depleted transplantation in children. A TCRbeta library incorporating unique molecular identifiers was prepared. Using its own MiXCR run on the PCR reads, TCRdb lists one record per CDR3 protein. Of around 370,000 distinct CDR3 sequences detected, around 10% appear once; the ten largest clones hold around 2.5%. The TCR comes from a human donor who donated a stem cell graft to a child with acute lymphoblastic leukemia. The source material was PBMCs from the stem cell graft donor, sampled from the stem cell graft.

CDR3: CASSRWSGNEQFF. The CDR3, as DNA: TGTGCCAGCAGCAGGTGGTCTGGGAATGAGCAGTTCTTC. The V and J genes are TRBV5-4 and TRBJ2-1; D not resolved. Germline V CDR1 and CDR2: SGHNT, YYREEE (reference sequence). The CDR3 consists of 13 residues. Trimming left V 4 bases short and J 7 bases short, with 12 bases between. Full variable domain (rest looked up from reference TRBV5-4 and TRBJ2-1): ETGVTQSPTHLIKTRGQQVTLRCSSQSGHNTVSWYQQALGQGPQFIFQYYREEENGRGNFPPRFSGLQFPNYSSELNVNALELDDSALYLCASSRWSGNEQFFGPGTRLTVL.